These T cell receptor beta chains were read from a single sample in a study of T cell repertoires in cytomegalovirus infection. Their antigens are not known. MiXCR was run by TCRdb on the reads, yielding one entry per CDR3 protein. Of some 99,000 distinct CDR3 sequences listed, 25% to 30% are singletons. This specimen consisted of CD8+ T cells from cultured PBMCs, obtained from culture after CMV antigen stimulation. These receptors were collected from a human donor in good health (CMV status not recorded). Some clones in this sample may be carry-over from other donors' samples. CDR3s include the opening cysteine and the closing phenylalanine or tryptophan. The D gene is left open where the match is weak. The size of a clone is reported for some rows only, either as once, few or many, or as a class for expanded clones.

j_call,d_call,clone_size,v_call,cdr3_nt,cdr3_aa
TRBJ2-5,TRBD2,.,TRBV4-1,TGCGCCAGCAGCCCCGGACTAGCGGGGAGGGAGACCCAGTACTTC,CASSPGLAGRETQYF
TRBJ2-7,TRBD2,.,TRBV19,TGTGCCAGTAGCACGGGGGGTTTCTCCTACGAGCAGTACTTC,CASSTGGFSYEQYF
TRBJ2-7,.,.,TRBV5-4,TGTGCCAGCAGCCTTCGGGGGACCTACGAGCAGTACTTC,CASSLRGTYEQYF
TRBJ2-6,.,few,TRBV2,TGTGCCAGCAGTGTACGGGGCTCTGGGGCCAACGTCCTGACTTTC,CASSVRGSGANVLTF
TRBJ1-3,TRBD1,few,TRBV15,TGTGCCACCAATACGGACAGGGGCGGAGGAAACACCATATATTTT,CATNTDRGGGNTIYF
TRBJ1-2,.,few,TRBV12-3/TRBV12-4,TGTGCCAGCAGTTACGAGGGAATAAGCTATGGCTACACCTTC,CASSYEGISYGYTF
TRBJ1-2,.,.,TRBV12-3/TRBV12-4,TGTGCCAGCAGTTCCGGACTAGGGGATGGCCAGGGCTACACCTTC,CASSSGLGDGQGYTF
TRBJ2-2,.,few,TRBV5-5,TGTGCCAGCAGCTTGGCGGAGGAAGAGCTGTTTTTT,CASSLAEEELFF
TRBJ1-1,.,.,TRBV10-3,TGTGCCACCCAACAGTCTAGAAGCACTGAAGCTTTCTTT,CATQQSRSTEAFF
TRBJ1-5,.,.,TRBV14,TGTGCCAGCAGCCAGGGGGGGGTTCAGCACCAGCATTTT,CASSQGGVQHQHF
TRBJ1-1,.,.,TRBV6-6,TGTGCCAGCAGGTACGGGAACACTGAAGCTTTCTTT,CASRYGNTEAFF
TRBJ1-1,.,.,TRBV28,TGTGCCACCGATAGATGGGGGGGAGTGAACACTGAAGCTTTCTTT,CATDRWGGVNTEAFF
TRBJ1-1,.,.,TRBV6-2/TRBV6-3,TGTGCCAGCAGAGACCATGACAGGACAAACGTAATGAACACTGAAGCTTTCTTT,CASRDHDRTNVMNTEAFF
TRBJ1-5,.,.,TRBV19,TGTGCCAGTAGTATTTTTGGTTACGGCAATCAGCCCCAGCATTTT,CASSIFGYGNQPQHF
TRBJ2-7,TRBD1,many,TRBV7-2,TGTGCCAGCAGCTTAGGGGACAGGCGATTCTACGAGCAGTACTTC,CASSLGDRRFYEQYF
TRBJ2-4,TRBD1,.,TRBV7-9,TGTGCCAGCAGCTCCGGGACAGAAAACATTCAGTACTTC,CASSSGTENIQYF
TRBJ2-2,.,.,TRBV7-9,TGTGCCATCCCGGGCCGGAACACCGGGGAGCTGTTTTTT,CAIPGRNTGELFF
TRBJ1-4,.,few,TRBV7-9,TGTGCCAGCAGCCCCCCTCGGACTGATGAAAAACTGTTTTTT,CASSPPRTDEKLFF
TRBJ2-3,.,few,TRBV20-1,TGCAGTGCTAGCCAGGACGGAGACAACACAGATACGCAGTATTTT,CSASQDGDNTDTQYF
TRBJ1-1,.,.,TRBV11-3,TGTGCCAGCAGCGTCAGGACCTGGACTGAAGCTTTCTTT,CASSVRTWTEAFF
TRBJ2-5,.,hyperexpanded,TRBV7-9,TGTGCCAGCAGCCTGACGGGCCTCCAATACCAAGAGACCCAGTACTTC,CASSLTGLQYQETQYF
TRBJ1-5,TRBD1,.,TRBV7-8,TGTGCCAGCAGCCATGGGACAGCGAATCAGCCCCAGCATTTT,CASSHGTANQPQHF